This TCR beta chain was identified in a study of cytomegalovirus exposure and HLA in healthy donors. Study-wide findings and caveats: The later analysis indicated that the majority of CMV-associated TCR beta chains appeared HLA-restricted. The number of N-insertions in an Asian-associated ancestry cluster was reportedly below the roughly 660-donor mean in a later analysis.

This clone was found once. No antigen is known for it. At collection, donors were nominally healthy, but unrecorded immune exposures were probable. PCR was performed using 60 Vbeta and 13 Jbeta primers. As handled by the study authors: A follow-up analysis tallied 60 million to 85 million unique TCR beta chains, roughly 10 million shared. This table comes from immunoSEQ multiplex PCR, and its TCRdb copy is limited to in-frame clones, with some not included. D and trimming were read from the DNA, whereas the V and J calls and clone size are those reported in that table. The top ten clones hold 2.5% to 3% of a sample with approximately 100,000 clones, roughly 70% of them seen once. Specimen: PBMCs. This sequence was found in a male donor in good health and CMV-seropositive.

The CDR3 is CASSLFQNVFTDTQYF. The CDR3 DNA is TGTGCCAGCAGTTTATTTCAGAACGTATTCACAGATACGCAGTATTTT. This chain uses TRBV28 with TRBJ2-3; D is uncertain. Germline loops: CDR1 MDHEN, CDR2 SYDVKM. The CDR3 has 16 amino acids. V was cut by 1 base and J by 2 bases, with 13 bases left in between.